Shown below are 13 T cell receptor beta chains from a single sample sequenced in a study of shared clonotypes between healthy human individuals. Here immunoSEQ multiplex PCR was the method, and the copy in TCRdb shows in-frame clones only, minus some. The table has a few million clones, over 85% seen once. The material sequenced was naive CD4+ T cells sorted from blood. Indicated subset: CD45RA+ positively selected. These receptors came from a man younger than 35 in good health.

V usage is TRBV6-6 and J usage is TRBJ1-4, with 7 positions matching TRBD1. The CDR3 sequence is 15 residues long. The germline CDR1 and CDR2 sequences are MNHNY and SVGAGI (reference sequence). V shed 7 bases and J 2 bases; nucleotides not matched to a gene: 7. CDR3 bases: TGTGCCAGCACCAAACAGGGGACGACTAATGAAAAACTGTTTTTT. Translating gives CASTKQGTTNEKLFF.

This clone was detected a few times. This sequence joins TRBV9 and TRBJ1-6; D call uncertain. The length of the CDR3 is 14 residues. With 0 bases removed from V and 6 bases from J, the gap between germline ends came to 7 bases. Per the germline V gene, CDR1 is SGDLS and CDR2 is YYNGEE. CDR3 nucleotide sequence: TGTGCCAGCAGCGTAGCTAGAGGTAATTCACCCCTCCACTTT. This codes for CASSVARGNSPLHF. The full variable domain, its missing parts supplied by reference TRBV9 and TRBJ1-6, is DSGVTQTPKHLITATGQRVTLRCSPRSGDLSVYWYQQSLDQGLQFLIQYYNGEERAKGNILERFSAQQFPDLHSELNLSSLELGDSALYFCASSVARGNSPLHFGNGTRLTVT.

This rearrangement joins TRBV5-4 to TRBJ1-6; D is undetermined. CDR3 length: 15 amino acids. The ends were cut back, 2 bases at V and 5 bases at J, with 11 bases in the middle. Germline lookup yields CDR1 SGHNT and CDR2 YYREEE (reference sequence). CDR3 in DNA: TGTGCCAGCAGCTTAGCGGGTCTCAATAATTCACCCCTCCACTTT. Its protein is CASSLAGLNNSPLHF.

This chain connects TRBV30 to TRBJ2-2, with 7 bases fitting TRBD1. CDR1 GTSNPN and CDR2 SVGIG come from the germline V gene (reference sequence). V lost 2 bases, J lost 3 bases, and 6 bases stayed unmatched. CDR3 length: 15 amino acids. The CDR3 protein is CAWSQTGTDTGELFF. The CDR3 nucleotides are TGTGCCTGGAGTCAGACCGGGACAGACACCGGGGAGCTGTTTTTT. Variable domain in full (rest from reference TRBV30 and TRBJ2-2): SQTIHQWPATLVQPVGSPLSLECTVEGTSNPNLYWYRQAAGRGLQLLFYSVGIGQISSEVPQNLSASRPQDRQFILSSKKLLLSDSGFYLCAWSQTGTDTGELFFGEGSRLTVL.

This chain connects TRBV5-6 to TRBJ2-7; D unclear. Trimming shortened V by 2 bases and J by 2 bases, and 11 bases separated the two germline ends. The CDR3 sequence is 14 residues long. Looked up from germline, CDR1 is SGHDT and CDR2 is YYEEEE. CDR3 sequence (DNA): TGTGCCAGCAGCTTCTCATCCAGAACCTACGAGCAGTACTTC. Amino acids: CASSFSSRTYEQYF.

This chain's CDR3 is CASSPNWGTLGTEAFF. The CDR3 region has the DNA TGTGCCAGCTCACCGAATTGGGGGACCCTGGGGACTGAAGCTTTCTTT. The V gene is TRBV18, the J gene TRBJ1-1, with D possibly matching TRBD1 (5 bases). This CDR3 spans 16 amino acids. Germline V gene sequence: CDR1 KGHSH, CDR2 LQKENI. The V end lost 3 bases, the J end lost 5 bases, and 19 bases lay between the germline ends.

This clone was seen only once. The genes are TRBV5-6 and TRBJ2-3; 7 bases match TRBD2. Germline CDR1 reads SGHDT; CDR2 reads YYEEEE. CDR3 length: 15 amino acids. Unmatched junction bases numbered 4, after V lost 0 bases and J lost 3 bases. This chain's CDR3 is CASSLDGLGTDTQYF. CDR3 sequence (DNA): TGTGCCAGCAGCTTGGATGGACTAGGAACAGATACGCAGTATTTT. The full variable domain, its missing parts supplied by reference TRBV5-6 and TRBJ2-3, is DAGVTQSPTHLIKTRGQQVTLRCSPKSGHDTVSWYQQALGQGPQFIFQYYEEEERQRGNFPDRFSGHQFPNYSSELNVNALLLGDSALYLCASSLDGLGTDTQYFGPGTRLTVL.

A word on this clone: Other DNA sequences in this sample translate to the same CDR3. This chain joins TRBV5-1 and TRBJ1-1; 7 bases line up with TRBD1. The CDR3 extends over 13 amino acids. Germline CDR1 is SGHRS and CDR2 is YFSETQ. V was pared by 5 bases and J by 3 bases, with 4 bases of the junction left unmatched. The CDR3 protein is CASSTTGDTEAFF. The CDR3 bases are TGCGCCAGCAGTACTACAGGGGACACTGAAGCTTTCTTT.

CDR3 in amino acids: CASSYLGGNNEQFF. For the CDR3, the DNA is TGTGCCAGCAGTTACTTGGGCGGAAACAATGAGCAGTTCTTC. The chain has TRBV6-5 and TRBJ2-1; the D is unclear. The CDR3 extends over 14 amino acids. V gave up 1 base and J gave up 5 bases, with 9 bases separating them. Per the germline V gene, CDR1 is MNHEY and CDR2 is SVGAGI.

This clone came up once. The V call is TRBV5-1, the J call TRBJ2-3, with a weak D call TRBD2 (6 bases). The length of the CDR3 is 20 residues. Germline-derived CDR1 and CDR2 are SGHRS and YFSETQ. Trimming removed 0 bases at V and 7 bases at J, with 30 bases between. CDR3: CASSLEGDGTGPSLFHTQYF. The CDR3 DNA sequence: TGCGCCAGCAGCTTGGAGGGTGACGGGACTGGACCGTCTTTATTTCATACGCAGTATTTT.

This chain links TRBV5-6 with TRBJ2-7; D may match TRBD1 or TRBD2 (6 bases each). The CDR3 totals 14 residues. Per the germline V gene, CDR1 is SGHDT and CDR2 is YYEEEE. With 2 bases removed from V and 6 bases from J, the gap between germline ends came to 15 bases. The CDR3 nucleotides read TGTGCCAGCAGCTTAAGGGGGAGGTTAGGCGAGCAGTACTTC. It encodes CASSLRGRLGEQYF.

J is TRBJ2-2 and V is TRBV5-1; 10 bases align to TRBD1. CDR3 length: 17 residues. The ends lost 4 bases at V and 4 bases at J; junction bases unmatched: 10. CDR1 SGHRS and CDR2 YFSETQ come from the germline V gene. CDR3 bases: TGCGCCAGCAGCCATTCCCGGGACAGGGGCGGCACCGGGGAGCTGTTTTTT. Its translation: CASSHSRDRGGTGELFF.

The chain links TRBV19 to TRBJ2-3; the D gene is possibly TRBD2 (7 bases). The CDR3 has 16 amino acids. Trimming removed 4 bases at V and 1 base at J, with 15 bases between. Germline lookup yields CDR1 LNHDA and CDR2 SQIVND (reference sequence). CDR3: CASSTPLGGRTDTQYF. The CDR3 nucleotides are TGTGCCAGTAGTACCCCCCTGGGGGGGCGCACAGATACGCAGTATTTT.